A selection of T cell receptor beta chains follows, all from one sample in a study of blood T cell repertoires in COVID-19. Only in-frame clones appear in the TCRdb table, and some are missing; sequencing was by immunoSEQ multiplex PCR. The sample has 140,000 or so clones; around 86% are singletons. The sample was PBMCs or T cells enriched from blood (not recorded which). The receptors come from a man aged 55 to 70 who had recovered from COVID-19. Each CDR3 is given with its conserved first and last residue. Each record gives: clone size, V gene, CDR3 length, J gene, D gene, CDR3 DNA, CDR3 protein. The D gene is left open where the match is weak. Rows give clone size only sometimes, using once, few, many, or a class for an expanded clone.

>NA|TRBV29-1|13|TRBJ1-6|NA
TGCAGCGTTGAAGTAGACACGAATTCACCCCTCCACTTT
CSVEVDTNSPLHF
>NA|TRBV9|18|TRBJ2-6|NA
TGTGCCAGCAGCTTAGGGTTGGACACCCGCTCTGGGGCCAACGTCCTGACTTTC
CASSLGLDTRSGANVLTF
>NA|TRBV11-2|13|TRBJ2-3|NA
TGTGCCAGCAGCTTAGATCTCACAGATACGCAGTATTTT
CASSLDLTDTQYF
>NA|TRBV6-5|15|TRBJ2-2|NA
TGTGCCAGCAGTTCGGCGGGGGCGACCACCGGGGAGCTGTTTTTT
CASSSAGATTGELFF
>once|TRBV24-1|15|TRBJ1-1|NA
TGTGCCACCAGTGATCCCGGCCGGGGGAGCACTGAAGCTTTCTTT
CATSDPGRGSTEAFF
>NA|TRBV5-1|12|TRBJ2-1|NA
TGCGCCAGCAGCTTGCCTGCGGGTGAGCAGTTCTTC
CASSLPAGEQFF
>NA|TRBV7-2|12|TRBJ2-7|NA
TGTGCCAGCAGCTCGACTCGTTACGAGCAGTACTTC
CASSSTRYEQYF
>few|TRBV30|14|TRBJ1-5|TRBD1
TGTGCCTGGAGCGGGACAGGAAATAATCAGCCCCAGCATTTT
CAWSGTGNNQPQHF
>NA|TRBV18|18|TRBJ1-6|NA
TGTGCCAGCTCACCAATCGGACAGTCGAGCTCCTATAATTCACCCCTCCACTTT
CASSPIGQSSSYNSPLHF
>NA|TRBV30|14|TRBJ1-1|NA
TGTGCCTGGAGTCTATTCGGGGGAACGGTAGAAGCTTTCTTT
CAWSLFGGTVEAFF
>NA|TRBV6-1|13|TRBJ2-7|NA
TGTGCCAGCAGTGAGTATGGGGGGTACGAGCAGTACTTC
CASSEYGGYEQYF
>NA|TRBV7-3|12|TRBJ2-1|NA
TGTGCCAGCAGCTCCCCCAACAATGAGCAGTTCTTC
CASSSPNNEQFF
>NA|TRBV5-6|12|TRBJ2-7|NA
TGTGCCAGCAGCTTGAGGGCGGGGGAGCAGTACTTC
CASSLRAGEQYF
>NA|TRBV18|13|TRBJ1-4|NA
TGTGCCAGCTCACCAGACATCAATGAAAAACTGTTTTTT
CASSPDINEKLFF
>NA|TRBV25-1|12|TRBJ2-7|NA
TGTGCCAGCAGTGAGGGCCTCTACGAGCAGTACTTC
CASSEGLYEQYF
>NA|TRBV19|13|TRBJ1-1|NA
TGTGCCAGTAGTGTCGCAGTGAACACTGAAGCTTTCTTT
CASSVAVNTEAFF
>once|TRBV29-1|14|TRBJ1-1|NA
TGCAGCGTTGACATACAGGGCATGAACACTGAAGCTTTCTTT
CSVDIQGMNTEAFF
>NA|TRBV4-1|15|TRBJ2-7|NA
TGCGCCAGCAGCCTCGAATTAGGGGGGGTTTACGAGCAGTACTTC
CASSLELGGVYEQYF
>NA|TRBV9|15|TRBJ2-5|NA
TGTGCCAGCAGCGTAGCTCCCAGGCCCCAAGAGACCCAGTACTTC
CASSVAPRPQETQYF
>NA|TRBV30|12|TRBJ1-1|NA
TGTGCCTGGATAATTCTGAACACTGAAGCTTTCTTT
CAWIILNTEAFF